A selection of T cell receptor beta chains follows, all from one sample in a study of CD8+ T cells in alopecia areata. The table came from immunoSEQ multiplex PCR; TCRdb's copy has only in-frame clones and leaves some out. Found here are some 180,000 clones, about half of them singletons; the top ten hold 10%. This material consisted of CD8+ T cells sorted from blood, taken around week 54, from a patient treated with tofacitinib. The receptors derive from a human donor with alopecia areata. CDR3s include the opening cysteine and the closing phenylalanine or tryptophan. Each record gives: J gene, V gene, CDR3 protein.

TRBJ2-7,TRBV2,CASWTFSYEQYF
TRBJ2-7,TRBV30,CAWNTAYEQYF
TRBJ1-2,TRBV11-2,CASSPGTDYGYTF
TRBJ2-6,TRBV27,CASSYYLAESSGANVLTF
TRBJ2-1,TRBV6-1,CASSEAGGEMAQFF
TRBJ2-3,TRBV18,CASSPAGRTDTQYF
TRBJ2-3,TRBV2,CASCPSGGGTDTQYF
TRBJ2-1,TRBV4-1,CASSQSPGGDYNEQFF
TRBJ2-1,TRBV27,CASTLRVGFDEQFF
TRBJ2-3,TRBV9,CASSESGSTDTQYF
TRBJ2-1,TRBV6-6,CASVDSSGFYNEQFF
TRBJ2-7,TRBV6-6,CASSRYVGAYEQYF
TRBJ2-1,TRBV13,CASSFLGILYNEQFF
TRBJ2-6,TRBV29-1,CSVEQGANVLTF
TRBJ1-1,TRBV27,CASSSVARTEAFF
TRBJ2-7,TRBV27,CASSIWTGEPYEQYF
TRBJ1-2,TRBV5-6,CASSNISGQHF
TRBJ1-2,TRBV4-3,CASSQEYARGRYGYTF
TRBJ1-4,TRBV4-1,CASSLGAGREKLFF
TRBJ1-4,TRBV5-1,CASRQGREELFF
TRBJ1-6,TRBV30,CAWSEGTHGSPLHF
TRBJ2-5,TRBV5-1,CASSYTGTQYF
TRBJ1-2,TRBV6-1,CASSEALITDYGYTF
TRBJ1-1,TRBV29-1,CSVEAENTEAFF
TRBJ2-3,TRBV30,CAFFGDTQYF
TRBJ2-3,TRBV11-2,CASSNTWGTPSTDTQYF
TRBJ2-1,TRBV27,CASSLGTPYNEQFF
TRBJ2-7,TRBV27,CASSLSGMDEQYF
TRBJ1-1,TRBV7-9,CASSLSGGEAFF
TRBJ2-1,TRBV6-6,CASSGSKYEQFF
TRBJ1-5,TRBV4-1,CASSQDRGFLPQHF
TRBJ1-2,TRBV30,CAWGVDHGWGYTF
TRBJ2-5,TRBV7-9,CASSHMALDQYF
TRBJ2-1,TRBV5-1,CASSSTGNNEQFF
TRBJ2-3,TRBV6-4,CASSYLGLADTDTQYF
TRBJ2-3,TRBV9,CASSEKDRLTSTDTQYF
TRBJ1-5,TRBV30,CAWSTLGNQPQHF
TRBJ2-1,TRBV27,CASSLLLAGMNEQFF
TRBJ1-2,TRBV11-2,CASSTGAGRSLNYGYTF
TRBJ2-5,TRBV7-8,CASRHAGGPYQETQYF
TRBJ1-5,TRBV4-1,CASSQRGTGPQPQHF
TRBJ2-1,TRBV18,CASSSPAGGPDEQFF
TRBJ2-7,TRBV29-1,CSVEAQGLREQYF
TRBJ2-1,TRBV4-3,CASTKDWFDNEQFF
TRBJ2-7,TRBV7-9,CASSPDGVQEPYEQYF
TRBJ2-1,TRBV30,CAWSDGTYNEQFF
TRBJ2-2,TRBV29-1,CSAEGTAGELFF
TRBJ1-2,TRBV20-1,CSAPGGRGYTF
TRBJ1-2,TRBV6-1,CASSTGTGTRSYTF
TRBJ2-7,TRBV11-1,CASSHTPSGVYEQYF
TRBJ2-7,TRBV4-2,CASSPGEAGTYEQYF
TRBJ2-2,TRBV7-9,CASSSGQNTGELFF
TRBJ2-2,TRBV19,CASSSGGAGGELFF
TRBJ2-7,TRBV20-1,CSVAAPKEQYF
TRBJ2-5,TRBV5-1,CASSLVSGVGGETQYF
TRBJ2-1,TRBV30,CAWSVLSNEQFF
TRBJ1-5,TRBV10-3,CAISEGQGNQPQHF
TRBJ2-1,TRBV5-4,CASAGGHNEQFF
TRBJ2-5,TRBV13,CASSLVGGGKETQYF